These 29 T cell receptor beta chains share one sample of origin, sequenced in a study of cytomegalovirus exposure and HLA in healthy donors. Primers: 60 Vbeta forward and 13 Jbeta reverse. The data were produced by immunoSEQ multiplex PCR, yet TCRdb's version contains in-frame clones alone and is incomplete. The sample includes fewer than 200,000 clones, about 80% seen only once; the top ten take roughly 3.1%. Input material: PBMCs. The receptors come from a man in his forties in good health and CMV-seropositive.

The V call is TRBV30, the J call TRBJ2-1; 10 bases line up with TRBD2. CDR1 and CDR2 from the germline V gene are GTSNPN and SVGIG (reference sequence). The CDR3 has 14 residues. Losses at the gene ends were 2 bases for V and 8 bases for J; bases not matched to a gene: 6. The CDR3 loop is CAWSPSGSRHEQFF. Written as DNA, the CDR3 is TGTGCCTGGAGTCCTAGCGGGAGCCGCCATGAGCAGTTCTTC. Supplemented by reference TRBV30 and TRBJ2-1, the full variable domain reads SQTIHQWPATLVQPVGSPLSLECTVEGTSNPNLYWYRQAAGRGLQLLFYSVGIGQISSEVPQNLSASRPQDRQFILSSKKLLLSDSGFYLCAWSPSGSRHEQFFGPGTRLTVL.

This sequence joins TRBV15 and TRBJ2-5; TRBD2 matches at 9 bases. The CDR3 has 13 residues. The trim removed 3 bases at V and 12 bases at J, leaving 8 bases unmatched. Germline V gives CDR1 LNHNV, CDR2 YYDKDF (reference sequence). The DNA for the CDR3 is TGTGCCACCAGCAGGGACCGACTAGCGGCTGAGTACTTC. This translates into CATSRDRLAAEYF.

V usage is TRBV5-1 and J usage is TRBJ2-7; 10 nucleotides agree with TRBD1. CDR1 is SGHRS and CDR2 is YFSETQ in the germline V gene. The length of the CDR3 is 16 residues. V was pared by 0 bases and J by 5 bases, with 8 bases of the junction left unmatched. The CDR3 loop reads CASSLVAGTGVDEQYF. As DNA, the CDR3 is TGCGCCAGCAGCTTGGTGGCCGGGACAGGGGTAGACGAGCAGTACTTC.

This rearrangement joins TRBV11-3 to TRBJ1-3; D is possibly TRBD1 (5 bases). V dropped 7 bases and J dropped 0 bases, with 10 bases sitting between them. The germline gives CDR1 SGHNT, CDR2 YENEEA. CDR3 size: 14 residues. CDR3 region: CASKGVFSGNTIYF. As DNA, the CDR3 is TGTGCCAGCAAAGGGGTATTCTCTGGAAACACCATATATTTT.

The chain carries TRBV5-1 and TRBJ2-7; a possible D gene is TRBD2 (6 bases). V was pared by 0 bases and J by 4 bases, with 11 bases between. The CDR3 sequence is 14 residues long. The germline V gene has CDR1 SGHRS and CDR2 YFSETQ. The CDR3 region has the DNA TGCGCCAGCAGCTTGGCCGGGGCGGGATACGAGCAGTACTTC. Its protein product is CASSLAGAGYEQYF.

V is TRBV11-2 and J is TRBJ2-7; possibly TRBD1 for D (6 bases). Germline CDR1 and CDR2: SGHAT and FQNNGV. The CDR3 length is 14 residues. V shed 6 bases and J shed 3 bases, with 15 bases lying between them. The CDR3 bases are TGTGCCAGCAGAGGAGCAGGGGCCCGCTACGAGCAGTACTTC. Amino acids: CASRGAGARYEQYF.

This clone was detected a few times. The chain has TRBV7-6 and TRBJ2-3; 12 nucleotides match TRBD2. CDR3 length equals 16 residues. Germline-derived CDR1 and CDR2 are SGHVS and FNYEAQ. V was clipped by 5 bases and J by 2 bases; unmatched bases: 5. CDR3 sequence: CASSRLAGVNTDTQYF. CDR3 DNA sequence: TGTGCCAGCAGCAGACTAGCGGGGGTGAACACAGATACGCAGTATTTT.

The chain joins TRBV10-3 to TRBJ2-1, with TRBD1 identical over 9 bases. Trimming cost V 3 bases and J 5 bases; bases outside gene matches: 5. Germline V gene sequence: CDR1 ENHRY, CDR2 SYGVKD. CDR3 length: 15 amino acids. The CDR3 sequence is CAISEGRTGDNEQFF. The CDR3 DNA is TGTGCCATCAGTGAAGGCCGGACAGGGGACAATGAGCAGTTCTTC.

The gene calls are TRBV5-5 and TRBJ2-1; 8 positions agree with TRBD1. In germline, CDR1 is SGHKS, CDR2 YYEKEE (reference sequence). The CDR3 is 15 amino acids. V lost 5 bases to trimming and J lost 5 bases; unmatched junction nucleotides: 9. The CDR3 loop is CASRRRQGSDNEQFF. The CDR3, as DNA: TGTGCCAGCAGGCGCCGACAGGGGAGCGACAATGAGCAGTTCTTC.

This chain joins TRBV4-1 and TRBJ1-5; no definite D call. The V gene's germline CDR1 is MGHRA and CDR2 YSYEKL. The CDR3 has 16 residues. The V gene lost 1 base and the J gene lost 0 bases, with 10 bases spanning the gap. CDR3 loop: CASSQAGVNSNQPQHF. CDR3 bases: TGCGCCAGCAGCCAAGCGGGTGTTAATAGCAATCAGCCCCAGCATTTT.

J is TRBJ1-6 and V is TRBV5-6; possibly TRBD1 for D (5 bases). Germline V CDR1 and CDR2: SGHDT, YYEEEE. V was clipped by 1 base and J by 7 bases, with 15 bases between them. The CDR3 totals 16 residues. The CDR3 region has the DNA TGTGCCAGCAGCTTGTCGGGCGCAGGGCAAAATTCACCCCTCCACTTT. It translates to CASSLSGAGQNSPLHF.

The V and J genes are TRBV29-1 and TRBJ2-5; 13 nucleotides align to TRBD2. This CDR3 has 15 residues. Germline assignment: CDR1 SQVTM and CDR2 ANQGSEA. Germline trimming cut 3 bases from V and 4 bases from J; bases unmatched to any gene: 5. The CDR3 DNA is TGCAGCGTTGAGGGGACTAGCGGGGAAGGAGAGACCCAGTACTTC. Amino acid sequence: CSVEGTSGEGETQYF. The full variable domain, with the rest looked up from reference TRBV29-1 and TRBJ2-5, is SAVISQKPSRDICQRGTSLTIQCQVDSQVTMMFWYRQQPGQSLTLIATANQGSEATYESGFVIDKFPISRPNLTFSTLTVSNMSPEDSSIYLCSVEGTSGEGETQYFGPGTRLLVL.

V and J are TRBV29-1 and TRBJ2-5; TRBD2 aligns across 7 bases. This CDR3 is 15 amino acids long. Germline CDR1 is SQVTM and CDR2 is ANQGSEA. J lost 1 base, V lost 4 bases, and 9 bases had no gene match. Here the CDR3 DNA reads TGCAGCGTTGTCCCGGGGAGGGCCGTCCAAGAGACCCAGTACTTC. This codes for CSVVPGRAVQETQYF.

The rearrangement links TRBV7-9 to TRBJ1-2; 9 bases map to TRBD1. The CDR3 extends over 15 amino acids. CDR1 is SEHNR, CDR2 FQNEAQ, per germline (reference sequence). The V segment lost 7 bases and the J segment 5 bases; nucleotides outside the gene matches: 11. CDR3 protein: CASTPGTGLSYGYTF. The CDR3 DNA reads TGTGCCAGCACACCCGGGACAGGGCTTAGTTATGGCTACACCTTC. The complete variable domain, with remaining parts taken from reference TRBV7-9 and TRBJ1-2, reads DTGVSQNPRHKITKRGQNVTFRCDPISEHNRLYWYRQTLGQGPEFLTYFQNEAQLEKSRLLSDRFSAERPKGSFSTLEIQRTEQGDSAMYLCASTPGTGLSYGYTFGSGTRLTVV.

This clone was observed a single time. This chain uses TRBV10-2 with TRBJ2-7; TRBD2 aligns across 8 bases. The CDR3 is 12 residues long. Germline CDR1 is WSHSY and CDR2 is SAAADI. V lost 11 bases to trimming and J lost 7 bases; unmatched junction nucleotides: 10. CDR3 nucleotide sequence: TGCGCCCTTTCAACGGGGGGGCCGGAGCAGTACTTC. Translated: CALSTGGPEQYF.

Note on this clone: Other nucleotide sequences in the sample specify the same CDR3. The CDR3 nucleotides read TGTGCCAGCAGACTAGCGGGAGGGAATGAGCAGTTCTTC. This translates into CASRLAGGNEQFF. The chain uses TRBV7-2 and TRBJ2-1; 13 bases match TRBD2. With 6 bases clipped from V and 7 bases from J, the junction kept 0 bases outside the gene matches. CDR1 and CDR2 from the germline V gene are SGHTA and FQGNSA. This CDR3 has 13 amino acids.

This clone was seen only a few times. The rearrangement joins TRBV5-8 to TRBJ1-2; 7 bases agree with TRBD1. The CDR3 has 14 amino acids. After removal of 4 bases from V and 2 bases from J, the junction contained 5 bases not matched to a gene. Germline CDR1 reads SGHTS; CDR2 reads YDEGEE. The CDR3 loop reads CASSAQTGNYGYTF. CDR3 DNA sequence: TGTGCCAGCAGCGCACAGACAGGGAACTATGGCTACACCTTC. The complete variable domain, with remaining parts taken from reference TRBV5-8 and TRBJ1-2, reads EAGVTQSPTHLIKTRGQQATLRCSPISGHTSVYWYQQALGLGLQFLLWYDEGEERNRGNFPPRFSGRQFPNYSSELNVNALELEDSALYLCASSAQTGNYGYTFGSGTRLTVV.

With respect to this clone: The same CDR3 also results from other DNA sequences found in this sample. The V call is TRBV29-1, the J call TRBJ1-4; 10 nucleotides match TRBD1. Germline CDR1 SQVTM, CDR2 ANQGSEA. Trimming removed 5 bases from V and 10 bases from J; junction bases left unmatched: 7. The CDR3 is 13 residues long. In nucleotides, the CDR3 is TGCAGCGTTTACCGGGACAGGGGAGGAAAACTGTTTTTT. Translated: CSVYRDRGGKLFF.

The chain is built from TRBV27 and TRBJ2-1; 7 bases fit TRBD2. Looked up from germline, CDR1 is MNHEY and CDR2 is SMNVEV (reference sequence). The CDR3 sequence is 16 residues long. Losses at the gene ends were 8 bases for V and 4 bases for J; bases not matched to a gene: 14. The CDR3 DNA follows: TGTGCCAGCGCACCCCCACTGGGACTACCTTACAATGAGCAGTTCTTC. This translates into CASAPPLGLPYNEQFF.

The chain is built from TRBV6-5 and TRBJ2-3, with 12 bases aligning to TRBD2. The V segment lost 10 bases and the J segment 3 bases; nucleotides outside the gene matches: 5. Germline assignment: CDR1 MNHEY and CDR2 SVGAGI. This CDR3 has 14 residues. CDR3 amino acids: CATQLAGGTDTQYF. In nucleotides, the CDR3 is TGTGCCACCCAACTAGCGGGGGGAACAGATACGCAGTATTTT.

This clone has only one observation. The chain couples TRBV19 to TRBJ1-5; 9 positions match TRBD1. The V segment lost 9 bases and the J segment 5 bases; nucleotides outside the gene matches: 5. Germline V lookup: CDR1 LNHDA, CDR2 SQIVND (reference sequence). The CDR3 is made up of 13 amino acids. The CDR3 loop is CASKDRGDQPQHF. The CDR3 region has the DNA TGTGCCAGCAAGGACAGGGGAGATCAGCCCCAGCATTTT.

The genes are TRBV19 and TRBJ1-5; D gene uncertain. V was pared by 7 bases and J by 6 bases, with 19 bases between. CDR1 is LNHDA and CDR2 is SQIVND in the germline V gene (reference sequence). CDR3 length: 15 amino acids. CDR3 protein: CASTATAGLSQPQHF. CDR3 nucleotides: TGTGCCAGTACCGCAACGGCGGGGTTATCTCAGCCCCAGCATTTT.

The chain recombines TRBV6-1 with TRBJ1-5, with D uncertain. Germline V gene data show CDR1 as MNHNS and CDR2 as SASEGT. This CDR3 contains 12 residues. V lost 0 bases and J 9 bases, leaving 6 bases between the germline ends. This CDR3 reads CASSEASPPQHF. Written as DNA, the CDR3 is TGTGCCAGCAGTGAAGCTAGTCCGCCCCAGCATTTT.

The V call is TRBV18, the J call TRBJ2-3, with TRBD1 matching 7 bases. Germline-derived CDR1 and CDR2 are KGHSH and LQKENI. The V and J ends lost 4 bases and 8 bases, in that order; junction bases with no gene match: 15. The CDR3 sequence is 16 residues long. CDR3 sequence reads: CASSQSVGQASGTQYF. In DNA, the CDR3 is TGTGCCAGCTCACAATCCGTCGGACAGGCTTCAGGTACGCAGTATTTT.

The chain uses TRBV5-5 and TRBJ1-5, with D possibly matching TRBD1 (5 bases). The CDR3 totals 14 residues. Germline-derived CDR1 and CDR2 are SGHKS and YYEKEE (reference sequence). V was clipped by 4 bases and J by 9 bases, with 17 bases between them. The CDR3 here is CASSAGTDYRPQHF. CDR3 coding DNA: TGTGCCAGCAGCGCCGGGACTGACTATCGGCCCCAGCATTTT.

This clone occurred a few times. The chain carries TRBV4-1 and TRBJ2-1, with TRBD2 as a possible D gene (6 bases). Deletions cut 3 bases from V and 5 bases from J, with 14 bases between. Per the germline V gene, CDR1 is MGHRA and CDR2 is YSYEKL. The CDR3 runs 15 residues. CDR3 region: CASSHRGGTNNEQFF. For the CDR3, the DNA is TGCGCCAGCAGCCATAGGGGCGGGACCAACAATGAGCAGTTCTTC.

The V gene is TRBV11-1, the J gene TRBJ2-1; TRBD2 is a possible D gene (5 bases). The CDR3 loop spans 15 amino acids. The V end lost 4 bases, the J end lost 7 bases, and 17 bases lay between the germline ends. CDR1 and CDR2 (germline): SGHAT, FQDESV (reference sequence). CDR3 loop: CASSSPRGLSNEQFF. In DNA form, the CDR3 reads TGTGCCAGCAGCTCCCCCCGCGGGTTATCGAATGAGCAGTTCTTC.

To note about this clone: At the DNA level, this CDR3 is encoded by other sequences in the same sample as well. The chain couples TRBV5-1 to TRBJ2-3; 10 nucleotides line up with TRBD2. Per the germline V gene, CDR1 is SGHRS and CDR2 is YFSETQ. This CDR3 is built from 15 residues. Germline trimming cut 4 bases from V and 3 bases from J; bases unmatched to any gene: 5. CDR3 region: CASSQSGRGTDTQYF. The CDR3 DNA reads TGCGCCAGCAGCCAAAGCGGGAGGGGAACAGATACGCAGTATTTT.

This clone appeared a few times. This chain joins TRBV6-5 and TRBJ2-1; D remains ambiguous. Germline CDR1 reads MNHEY; CDR2 reads SVGAGI. With 3 bases removed from V and 3 bases from J, the gap between germline ends came to 3 bases. This CDR3 is 12 amino acids long. CDR3 bases: TGTGCCAGCAGTTATAACTACAATGAGCAGTTCTTC. Translated, it gives CASSYNYNEQFF.